This entry concerns a single TCR beta chain. V was cut by 0 bases and J by 3 bases, with 6 bases left in between. This CDR3 region has 13 residues. Germline lookup yields CDR1 SGHRS and CDR2 YFSETQ. Each CDR3 protein gets one entry after TCRdb re-called the RT-PCR reads with MiXCR. The data hold more than 550,000 distinct CDR3 sequences, with 11% to 15% observed a single time. The sequenced sample was memory CD4+ T cells from blood. The clonotype was recovered from a female donor in good health, serving as a healthy control. The chain carries TRBV5-1 and TRBJ1-2; unclear D gene. CDR3 nucleotide sequence: TGCGCCAGCAGCTTGGTTTGGGACTATGGCTACACCTTC. Translation: CASSLVWDYGYTF.